The source of this T cell receptor (beta chain) is a study of blood T cell repertoires in COVID-19 (dated by TCRdb to the early 2020s). Broadly, across the study: The collaborator samples originated in the United States, Italy and Spain and spanned the acute and convalescent phases of COVID-19. Nearly every sample came with metadata listing a de-identified subject ID, COVID-19 status, age in years and sex. The material from the prospective study consisted of cDNA or gDNA derived from T cells, B-cell-depleted T cells, or PBMCs. Samples were obtained from the ongoing ImmuneRACE study (first 160 participants) and from 950 to 1,500 subjects provided by 6 global collaborators. HLA class I and class II types, where available, came from metadata supplied by the sample provider rather than from assay-based typing. A freely available public database, intended as a resource for researchers studying the immune response to SARS-CoV-2, is where the repertoires were released. Deeply sampled blood TCRbeta repertoires from subjects exposed to, actively infected with, or recovered from COVID-19 were included in the dataset.

The collaborating institutions used their own protocols to collect whole blood in K2EDTA tubes. For TCRbeta analysis, collaborators shipped samples as frozen whole blood, isolated PBMCs, or DNA extracted from either of those sample types. As regards this clone: Its antigen is not yet known. Base qualities were left out, and no much larger clone turns up one base away.

The immunoSEQ Assay, a bias-controlled multiplex PCR, was used to amplify TCRbeta CDR3 regions from genomic DNA. Turning to the authors' computational methods: Nucleated cell counts per sample were estimated from amplification of reference gene primers within the assay. Sequence reads were collapsed and filtered to measure the absolute abundance of every unique TCRbeta CDR3 rearrangement. For each sample, productive Simpson clonality was calculated as the square root of Simpson's diversity index across productive rearrangements. This immuneACCESS table, as held by TCRdb, lists in-frame sequences with V and J called but not all clones. Of the missing ones, under half trace to an unresolved V gene in checked studies; the others have no known cause. D and trimming were read from the DNA, whereas the V and J calls and clone size are those reported in that table. Here the sample has roughly 80,000 clones; 82% occur a single time. The ten most abundant clones make up 27% of the sample.

General study outcomes and caveats: The amount of clinical and demographic metadata varied by source and participant and was provided uncurated.

CDR1 and CDR2 are read off the germline V gene (reference sequence) as MNHEY and SMNVEV. The CDR3 contains 14 residues, cysteine and phenylalanine counted. The DNA shown is the 42-base CDR3, in frame from base 1. For this chain, trimming is 5 bases at the V end and 6 bases at the J end, and the number of junction bases without a gene match is 9. This TCR was sampled from a human donor in a cohort sampled during active COVID-19. This receptor chain uses TRBV27 and TRBJ1-2, with TRBD1 matching 7 junction bases. The sequenced material came from peripheral blood. For the CDR3, the sequence is CASSTRQGWDGYTF. The sequence in DNA is TGTGCCAGCAGTACCCGACAGGGTTGGGATGGCTACACCTTC.